This TCR beta chain was identified in a study of T-cell reconstitution after alpha-beta-depleted transplantation in children. Whole-study results and caveats: About two months after transplant, alpha-beta T cells reportedly came from several hundred expanded graft clones. After one year, T-cell counts and TCRbeta diversity mostly came from new T cells. High day-60 TCRbeta diversity in some patients came from surviving recipient T cells and thymic progenitors.

The authors prepared the TCRbeta library with unique molecular identifiers. MiXCR was run by TCRdb on the PCR reads, yielding one entry per CDR3 protein. Among over 120,000 distinct CDR3 sequences, around 8.5% were seen once, and the ten largest hold over 15%. Comment on this clonotype: Its antigen remains unknown.

The CDR3 totals 15 residues. V gave up 5 bases and J gave up 0 bases, with 11 bases separating them. The sequence derives from a female patient aged 2-15 years who had a stem cell transplant for congenital amegakaryocytic thrombocytopenia, so the T cells may come from the graft donor. V is TRBV12-3 or TRBV12-4 and J is TRBJ1-3; a weak D match, TRBD1 (5 bases). Sequences were derived from PBMCs, mostly from graft donor cells, sampled 180 days after TCRalphabeta/CD19-depleted stem cell transplant. CDR3 coding DNA: TGTGCCAGCAGTCCCTGGACAAGCTCTGGAAACACCATATATTTT. Translation gives CASSPWTSSGNTIYF.